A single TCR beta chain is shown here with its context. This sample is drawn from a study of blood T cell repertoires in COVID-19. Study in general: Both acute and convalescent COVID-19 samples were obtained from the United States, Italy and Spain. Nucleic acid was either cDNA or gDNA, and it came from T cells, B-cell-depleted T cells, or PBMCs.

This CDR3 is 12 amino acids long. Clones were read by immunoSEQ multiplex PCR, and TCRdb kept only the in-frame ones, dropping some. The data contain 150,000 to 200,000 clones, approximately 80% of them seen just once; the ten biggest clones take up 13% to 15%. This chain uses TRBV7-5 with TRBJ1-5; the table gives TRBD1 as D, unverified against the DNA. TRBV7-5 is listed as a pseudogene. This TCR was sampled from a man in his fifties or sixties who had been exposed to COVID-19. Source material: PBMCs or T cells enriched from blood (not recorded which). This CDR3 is CVRSLDQGAQHF. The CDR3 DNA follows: TGTGTCAGAAGCTTAGACCAGGGGGCCCAGCATTTT.